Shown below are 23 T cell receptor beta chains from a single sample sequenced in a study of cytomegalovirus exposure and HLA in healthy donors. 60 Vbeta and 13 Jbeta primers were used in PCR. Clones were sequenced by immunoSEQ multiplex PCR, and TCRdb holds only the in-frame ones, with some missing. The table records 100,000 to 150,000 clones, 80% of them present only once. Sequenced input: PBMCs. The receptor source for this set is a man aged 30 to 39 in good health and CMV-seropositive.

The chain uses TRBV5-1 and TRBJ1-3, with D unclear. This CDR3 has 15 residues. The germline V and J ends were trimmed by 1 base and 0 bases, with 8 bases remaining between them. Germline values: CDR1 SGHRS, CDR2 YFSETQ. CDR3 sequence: CASSLTTGSGNTIYF. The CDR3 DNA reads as TGCGCCAGCAGCTTGACGACGGGCTCTGGAAACACCATATATTTT.

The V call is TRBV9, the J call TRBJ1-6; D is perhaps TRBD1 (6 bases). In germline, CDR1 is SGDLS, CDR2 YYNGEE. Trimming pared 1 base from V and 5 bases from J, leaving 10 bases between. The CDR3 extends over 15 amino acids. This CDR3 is CASSVSGHNNSPLHF. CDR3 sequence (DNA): TGTGCCAGCAGCGTATCGGGACACAATAATTCACCCCTCCACTTT.

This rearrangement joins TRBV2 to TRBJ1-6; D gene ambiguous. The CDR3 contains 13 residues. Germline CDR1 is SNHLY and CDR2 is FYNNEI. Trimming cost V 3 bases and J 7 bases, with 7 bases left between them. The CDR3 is CASSDRKNSPLHF. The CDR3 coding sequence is TGTGCCAGCAGTGACAGGAAGAATTCACCCCTCCACTTT. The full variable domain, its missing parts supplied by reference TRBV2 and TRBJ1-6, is EPEVTQTPSHQVTQMGQEVILRCVPISNHLYFYWYRQILGQKVEFLVSFYNNEISEKSEIFDDQFSVERPDGSNFTLKIRSTKLEDSAMYFCASSDRKNSPLHFGNGTRLTVT.

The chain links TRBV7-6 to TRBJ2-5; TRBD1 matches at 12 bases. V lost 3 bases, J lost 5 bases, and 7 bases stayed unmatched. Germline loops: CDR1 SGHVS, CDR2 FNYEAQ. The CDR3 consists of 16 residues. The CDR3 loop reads CASSFRDRGLLETQYF. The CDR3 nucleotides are TGTGCCAGCAGCTTCCGGGACAGGGGGCTTTTGGAGACCCAGTACTTC.

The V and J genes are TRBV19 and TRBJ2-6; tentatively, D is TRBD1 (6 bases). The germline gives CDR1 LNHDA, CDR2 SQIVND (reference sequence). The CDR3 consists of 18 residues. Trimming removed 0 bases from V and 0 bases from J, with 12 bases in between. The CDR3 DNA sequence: TGTGCCAGTAGTATAGAGTACAGGGTCCTCTCTGGGGCCAACGTCCTGACTTTC. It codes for CASSIEYRVLSGANVLTF.

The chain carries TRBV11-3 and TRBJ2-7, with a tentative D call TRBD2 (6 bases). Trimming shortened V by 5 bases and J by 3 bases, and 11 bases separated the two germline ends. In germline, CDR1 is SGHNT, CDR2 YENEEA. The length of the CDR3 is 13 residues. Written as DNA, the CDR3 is TGTGCCAGCAGCCAGGACTATAACTACGAGCAGTACTTC. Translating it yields CASSQDYNYEQYF.

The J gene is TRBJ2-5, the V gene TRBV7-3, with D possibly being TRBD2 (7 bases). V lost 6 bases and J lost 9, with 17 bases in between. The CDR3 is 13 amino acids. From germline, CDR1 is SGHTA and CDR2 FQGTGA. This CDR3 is CASSRGGASAQYF. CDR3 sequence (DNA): TGTGCCAGCAGTAGGGGGGGGGCGTCAGCCCAGTACTTC.

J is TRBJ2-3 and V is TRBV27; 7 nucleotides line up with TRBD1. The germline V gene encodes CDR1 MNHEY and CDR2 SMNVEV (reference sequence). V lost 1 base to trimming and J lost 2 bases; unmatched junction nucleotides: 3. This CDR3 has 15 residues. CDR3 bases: TGTGCCAGCAGTTTATACGGGACAGACACAGATACGCAGTATTTT. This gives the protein CASSLYGTDTDTQYF.

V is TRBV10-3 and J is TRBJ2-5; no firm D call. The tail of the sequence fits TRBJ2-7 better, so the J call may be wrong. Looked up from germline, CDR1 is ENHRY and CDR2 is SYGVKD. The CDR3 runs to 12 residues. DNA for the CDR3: TGTGCCACGCGGAGTTTTGGCTACGAGCAGTACTTC. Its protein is CATRSFGYEQYF.

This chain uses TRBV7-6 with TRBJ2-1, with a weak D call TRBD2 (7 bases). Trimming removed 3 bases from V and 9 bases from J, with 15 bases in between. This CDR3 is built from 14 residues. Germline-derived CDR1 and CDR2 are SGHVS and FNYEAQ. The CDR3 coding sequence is TGTGCCAGCAGCTTTGGGGGGGCCGTAGTTGAGCAGTTCTTC. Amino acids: CASSFGGAVVEQFF.

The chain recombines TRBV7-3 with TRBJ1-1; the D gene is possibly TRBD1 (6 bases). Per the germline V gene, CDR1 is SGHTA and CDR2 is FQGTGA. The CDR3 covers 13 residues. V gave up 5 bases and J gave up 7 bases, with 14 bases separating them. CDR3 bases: TGTGCCAGCAGCGTAGGACAGTATCATGAAGCTTTCTTT. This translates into CASSVGQYHEAFF.

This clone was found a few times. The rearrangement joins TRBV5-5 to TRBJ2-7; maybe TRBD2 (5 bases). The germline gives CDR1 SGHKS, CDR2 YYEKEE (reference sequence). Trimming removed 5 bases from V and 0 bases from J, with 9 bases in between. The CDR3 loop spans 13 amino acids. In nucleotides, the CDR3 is TGTGCCAGCAGGGCGGGTCTCTCCTACGAGCAGTACTTC. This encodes CASRAGLSYEQYF.

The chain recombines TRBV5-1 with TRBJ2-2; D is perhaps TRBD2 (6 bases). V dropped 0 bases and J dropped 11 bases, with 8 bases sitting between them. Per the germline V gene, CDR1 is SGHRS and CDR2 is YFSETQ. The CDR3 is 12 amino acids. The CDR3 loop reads CASSLAGRELFF. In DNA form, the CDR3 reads TGCGCCAGCAGCTTGGCCGGGAGAGAGCTGTTTTTT.

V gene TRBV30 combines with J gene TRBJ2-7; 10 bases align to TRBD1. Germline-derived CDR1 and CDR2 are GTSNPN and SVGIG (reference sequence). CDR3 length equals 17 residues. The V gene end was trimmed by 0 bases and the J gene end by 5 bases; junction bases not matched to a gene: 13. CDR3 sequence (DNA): TGTGCCTGGAGTGTGACAGGGGGCGGTTTATCAGGCCACGAGCAGTACTTC. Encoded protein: CAWSVTGGGLSGHEQYF.

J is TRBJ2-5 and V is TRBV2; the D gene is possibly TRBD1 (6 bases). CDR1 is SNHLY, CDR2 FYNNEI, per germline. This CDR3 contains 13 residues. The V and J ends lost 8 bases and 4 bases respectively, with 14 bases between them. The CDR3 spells CASRVFRGETQYF. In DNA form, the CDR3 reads TGTGCCAGCCGGGTGTTCAGGGGAGAGACCCAGTACTTC.

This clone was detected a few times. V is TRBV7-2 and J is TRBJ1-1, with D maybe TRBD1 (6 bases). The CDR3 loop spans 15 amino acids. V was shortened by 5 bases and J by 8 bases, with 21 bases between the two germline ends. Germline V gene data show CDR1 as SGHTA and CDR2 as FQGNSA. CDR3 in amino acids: CASSHRMTGHWEAFF. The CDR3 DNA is TGTGCCAGCAGCCACCGTATGACAGGCCATTGGGAAGCTTTCTTT.

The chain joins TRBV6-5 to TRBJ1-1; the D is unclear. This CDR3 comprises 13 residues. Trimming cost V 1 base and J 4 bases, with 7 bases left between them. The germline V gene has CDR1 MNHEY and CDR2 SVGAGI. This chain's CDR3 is CASSYLVGTEAFF. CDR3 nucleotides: TGTGCCAGCAGTTACTTGGTCGGCACTGAAGCTTTCTTT.

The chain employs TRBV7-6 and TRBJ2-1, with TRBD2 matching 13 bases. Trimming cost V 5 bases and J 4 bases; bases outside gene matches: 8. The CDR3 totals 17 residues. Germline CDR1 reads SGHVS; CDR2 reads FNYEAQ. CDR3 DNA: TGTGCCAGCAGCCTAAGACTAGCGGGGGGTCGGTACAATGAGCAGTTCTTC. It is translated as CASSLRLAGGRYNEQFF.

CDR3 sequence: CASSHPQGIGGYTF. The DNA for the CDR3 is TGCGCCAGCAGCCACCCACAGGGGATTGGGGGCTACACCTTC. This rearrangement joins TRBV4-1 to TRBJ1-2; TRBD1 matches 7 bases. In germline, CDR1 is MGHRA, CDR2 YSYEKL. CDR3 length: 14 amino acids. V shed 3 bases, J shed 8 bases, and the junction held 9 bases outside the gene matches.

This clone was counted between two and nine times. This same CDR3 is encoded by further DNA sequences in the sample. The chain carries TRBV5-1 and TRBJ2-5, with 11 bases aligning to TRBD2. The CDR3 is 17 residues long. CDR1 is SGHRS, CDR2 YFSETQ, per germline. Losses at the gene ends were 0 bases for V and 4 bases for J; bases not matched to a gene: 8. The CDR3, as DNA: TGCGCCAGCAGCTTGGAGGGGCTAGCGGGAGGAGGAGAGACCCAGTACTTC. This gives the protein CASSLEGLAGGGETQYF.

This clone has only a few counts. As DNA, the CDR3 is TGTGCCAGCAGTGGGCGGACGGGGAGACTGTTTTTT. Translation gives CASSGRTGRLFF. The rearrangement links TRBV9 to TRBJ1-4; D not certain. Germline CDR1 SGDLS, CDR2 YYNGEE. This CDR3 is built from 12 residues. The germline V and J ends were trimmed by 5 bases and 13 bases, with 15 bases remaining between them.

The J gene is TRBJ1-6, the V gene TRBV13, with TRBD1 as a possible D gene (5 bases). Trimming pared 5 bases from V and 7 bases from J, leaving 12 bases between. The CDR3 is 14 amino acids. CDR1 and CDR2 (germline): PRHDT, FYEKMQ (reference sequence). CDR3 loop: CASSPGGGNSPLHF. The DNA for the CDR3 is TGTGCCAGCAGCCCTGGGGGGGGAAATTCACCCCTCCACTTT.

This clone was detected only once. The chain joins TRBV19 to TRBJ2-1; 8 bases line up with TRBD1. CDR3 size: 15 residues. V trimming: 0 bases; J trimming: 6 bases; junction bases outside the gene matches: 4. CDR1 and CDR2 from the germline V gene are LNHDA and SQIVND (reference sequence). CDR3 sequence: CASSIEDREFNEQFF. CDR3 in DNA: TGTGCCAGTAGTATAGAGGACAGGGAGTTCAATGAGCAGTTCTTC.